These 5 T cell receptor beta chains were sequenced from one sample in a study of identifying expanded T cells in peripheral blood. Clones were sequenced by immunoSEQ multiplex PCR, and TCRdb holds only the in-frame ones, with some missing. The data contain about 94,000 clones, roughly 88% of them singletons. The sample taken for sequencing was blood. These receptor sequences come from a person aged 18 to 75 in good health.

The chain recombines TRBV5-6 with TRBJ2-3, with a tentative D call TRBD2 (5 bases). The CDR3 sequence is 14 residues long. The V gene's germline CDR1 is SGHDT and CDR2 YYEEEE. V lost 4 bases, J lost 2 bases, and 11 bases lay in between. CDR3: CASSALTNTDTQYF. The CDR3 nucleotides read TGTGCCAGCAGCGCGCTGACTAACACAGATACGCAGTATTTT. Combining the CDR3 with reference TRBV5-6 and TRBJ2-3 gives the whole variable domain DAGVTQSPTHLIKTRGQQVTLRCSPKSGHDTVSWYQQALGQGPQFIFQYYEEEERQRGNFPDRFSGHQFPNYSSELNVNALLLGDSALYLCASSALTNTDTQYFGPGTRLTVL.

CDR3 loop: CASSPGQGRGYGYTF. The DNA of the CDR3 is TGTGCCAGCAGCCCGGGACAGGGGAGAGGCTATGGCTACACCTTC. This chain links TRBV13 with TRBJ1-2; 10 bases align to TRBD1. The CDR3 is made up of 15 amino acids. Germline V gene lookup returns CDR1 PRHDT and CDR2 FYEKMQ (reference sequence). V was clipped by 5 bases and J by 4 bases; unmatched bases: 7.

The V call is TRBV30, the J call TRBJ1-5; D not certain. V was pared by 1 base and J by 2 bases, with 6 bases between. Germline CDR1 and CDR2: GTSNPN and SVGIG (reference sequence). The CDR3 loop spans 13 amino acids. CDR3 sequence: CAWSAGGNQPQHF. CDR3 DNA sequence: TGTGCCTGGAGTGCCGGGGGCAATCAGCCCCAGCATTTT.

This chain connects TRBV6-1 to TRBJ1-2, with 7 bases identical to TRBD1. Germline V gene data show CDR1 as MNHNS and CDR2 as SASEGT. The CDR3 is made up of 15 amino acids. With V trimmed by 6 bases and J by 10 bases, 17 bases remained unmatched. CDR3 coding DNA: TGTGCCAGCAGCCCCGGAGTAACCGGACAGGTTTACTACACCTTC. This translates into CASSPGVTGQVYYTF.

V gene TRBV2 combines with J gene TRBJ1-2; D might be TRBD1 (5 bases). CDR1 SNHLY and CDR2 FYNNEI come from the germline V gene. V was cut by 2 bases and J by 7 bases, with 11 bases left in between. The length of the CDR3 is 13 residues. The CDR3, as DNA: TGTGCCAGCAGTGAATGGGGGGAGGCTGGCTACACCTTC. It is translated as CASSEWGEAGYTF. Complete variable domain (other parts from reference TRBV2 and TRBJ1-2): EPEVTQTPSHQVTQMGQEVILRCVPISNHLYFYWYRQILGQKVEFLVSFYNNEISEKSEIFDDQFSVERPDGSNFTLKIRSTKLEDSAMYFCASSEWGEAGYTFGSGTRLTVV.